Sequencing of this T cell receptor (beta chain) was carried out in a study of cytomegalovirus exposure and HLA in healthy donors. Germline values: CDR1 SNHLY, CDR2 FYNNEI. V lost 6 bases, J lost 4 bases, and 0 bases stayed unmatched. The length of the CDR3 is 12 residues. Amplification used 60 Vbeta primers and 13 Jbeta primers. TCRdb's table, derived via immunoSEQ multiplex PCR, lists solely in-frame clones and lacks some. This sample yields around 140,000 clones, of which around four fifths are seen a single time; around 1.5% belongs to the top ten. The TCR sequence derives from a woman in her thirties or forties in good health and CMV-seronegative. The chain has TRBV2 and TRBJ1-5; TRBD1 matches 7 bases. The specimen was PBMCs. In DNA, the CDR3 is TGTGCCAGCAGACAGGGGAATCAGCCCCAGCATTTT. Translation gives CASRQGNQPQHF.